Given below is one T cell receptor beta chain in context. The sample originates from a study of blood T cell repertoires in COVID-19. Study details: The United States, Italy and Spain provided the acute and convalescent COVID-19 samples. T cells, B-cell-depleted T cells, or PBMCs supplied cDNA or gDNA.

CDR3 size: 14 residues. Original methodology: Cell counts per sample came from amplifying reference gene primers. The table came from immunoSEQ multiplex PCR; TCRdb's copy has only in-frame clones and leaves some out. V, J and clone size were drawn from that table, and D and trimming were deduced from the DNA. The table has around 250,000 clones, roughly 86% seen once. The clonotype comes from a man aged 35-49 years with active or convalescent COVID-19. Specimen: peripheral blood. The V call is TRBV21-1, the J call TRBJ1-2. TRBV21-1 is classified as a pseudogene. Here the CDR3 reads CASRKPPQGRRDTF. The CDR3 DNA reads as TGTGCCAGCAGAAAGCCCCCCCAGGGTCGGAGGGACACCTTC.